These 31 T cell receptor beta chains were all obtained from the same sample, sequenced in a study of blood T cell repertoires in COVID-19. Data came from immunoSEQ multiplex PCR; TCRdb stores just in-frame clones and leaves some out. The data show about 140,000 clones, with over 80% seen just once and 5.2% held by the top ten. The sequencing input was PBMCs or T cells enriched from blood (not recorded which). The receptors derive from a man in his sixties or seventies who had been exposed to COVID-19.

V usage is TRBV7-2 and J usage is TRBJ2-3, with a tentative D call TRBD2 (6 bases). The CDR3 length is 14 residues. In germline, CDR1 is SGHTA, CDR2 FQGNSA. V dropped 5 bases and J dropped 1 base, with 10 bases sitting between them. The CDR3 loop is CASSLSGGTDTQYF. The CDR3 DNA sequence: TGTGCCAGCAGCCTTTCGGGGGGCACAGATACGCAGTATTTT.

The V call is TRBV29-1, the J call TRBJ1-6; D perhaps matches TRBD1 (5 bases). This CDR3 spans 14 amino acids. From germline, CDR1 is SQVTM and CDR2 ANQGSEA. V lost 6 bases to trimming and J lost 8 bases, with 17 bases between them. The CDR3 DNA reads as TGCAGCGTCCGGGACTCCAAAAGGGATTCACCCCTCCACTTT. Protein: CSVRDSKRDSPLHF.

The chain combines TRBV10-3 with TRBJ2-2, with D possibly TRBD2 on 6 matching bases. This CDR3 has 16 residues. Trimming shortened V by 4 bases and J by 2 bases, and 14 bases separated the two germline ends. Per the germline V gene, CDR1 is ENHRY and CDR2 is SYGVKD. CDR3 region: CAISGPGRGNTGELFF. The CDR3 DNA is TGTGCCATCAGTGGCCCGGGGCGGGGTAACACCGGGGAGCTGTTTTTT.

DNA for the CDR3: TGTGCCAGTAGTATCGGACTAGCGGGCACAGATACGCAGTATTTT. Translation: CASSIGLAGTDTQYF. The chain links TRBV19 to TRBJ2-3, with 10 bases lining up with TRBD2. Germline lookup yields CDR1 LNHDA and CDR2 SQIVND (reference sequence). Losses at the gene ends were 3 bases for V and 1 base for J; bases not matched to a gene: 1. The CDR3 has 15 amino acids.

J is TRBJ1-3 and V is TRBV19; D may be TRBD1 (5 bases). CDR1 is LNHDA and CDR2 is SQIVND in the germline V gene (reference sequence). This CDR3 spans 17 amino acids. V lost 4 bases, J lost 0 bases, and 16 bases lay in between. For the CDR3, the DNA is TGTGCCAGTAGTAATCGACAGCCCAAGCCCTCTGGAAACACCATATATTTT. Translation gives CASSNRQPKPSGNTIYF.

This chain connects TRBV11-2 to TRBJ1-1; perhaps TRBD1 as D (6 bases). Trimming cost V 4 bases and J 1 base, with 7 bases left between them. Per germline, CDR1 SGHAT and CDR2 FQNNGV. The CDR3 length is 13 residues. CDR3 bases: TGTGCCAGCAGCTGGGGACAGAACACTGAAGCTTTCTTT. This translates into CASSWGQNTEAFF.

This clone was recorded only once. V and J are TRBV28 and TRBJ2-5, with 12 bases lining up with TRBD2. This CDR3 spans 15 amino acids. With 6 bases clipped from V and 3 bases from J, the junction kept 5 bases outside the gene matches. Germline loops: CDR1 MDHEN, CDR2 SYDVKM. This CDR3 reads CASSPSGRGEETQYF. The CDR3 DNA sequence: TGTGCCAGCAGCCCTAGCGGGAGGGGAGAAGAGACCCAGTACTTC. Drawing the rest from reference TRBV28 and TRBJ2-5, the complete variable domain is DVKVTQSSRYLVKRTGEKVFLECVQDMDHENMFWYRQDPGLGLRLIYFSYDVKMKEKGDIPEGYSVSREKKERFSLILESASTNQTSMYLCASSPSGRGEETQYFGPGTRLLVL.

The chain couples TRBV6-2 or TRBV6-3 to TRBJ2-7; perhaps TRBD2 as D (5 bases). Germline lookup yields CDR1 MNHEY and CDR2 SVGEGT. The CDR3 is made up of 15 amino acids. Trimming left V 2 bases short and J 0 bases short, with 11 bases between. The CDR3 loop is CASSYGGLLSYEQYF. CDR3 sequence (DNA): TGTGCCAGCAGTTACGGCGGACTTCTCTCCTACGAGCAGTACTTC.

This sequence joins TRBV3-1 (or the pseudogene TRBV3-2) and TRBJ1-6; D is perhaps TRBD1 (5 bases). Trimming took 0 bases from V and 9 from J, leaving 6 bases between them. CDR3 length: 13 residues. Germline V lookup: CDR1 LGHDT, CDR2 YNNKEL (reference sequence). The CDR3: CASSQDRGSPLHF. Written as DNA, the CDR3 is TGTGCCAGCAGCCAAGATAGGGGTTCACCCCTCCACTTT.

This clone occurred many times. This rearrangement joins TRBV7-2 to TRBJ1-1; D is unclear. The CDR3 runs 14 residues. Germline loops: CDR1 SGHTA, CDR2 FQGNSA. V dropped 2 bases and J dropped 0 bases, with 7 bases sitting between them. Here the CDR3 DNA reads TGTGCCAGCAGCTTACGGGTTCTGAACACTGAAGCTTTCTTT. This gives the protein CASSLRVLNTEAFF.

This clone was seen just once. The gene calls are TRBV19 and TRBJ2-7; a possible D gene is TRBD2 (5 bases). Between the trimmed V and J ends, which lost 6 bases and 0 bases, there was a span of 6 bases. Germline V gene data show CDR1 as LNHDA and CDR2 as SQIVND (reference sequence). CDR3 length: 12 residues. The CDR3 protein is CASRGLSYEQYF. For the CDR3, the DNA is TGTGCCAGTAGAGGACTCTCCTACGAGCAGTACTTC.

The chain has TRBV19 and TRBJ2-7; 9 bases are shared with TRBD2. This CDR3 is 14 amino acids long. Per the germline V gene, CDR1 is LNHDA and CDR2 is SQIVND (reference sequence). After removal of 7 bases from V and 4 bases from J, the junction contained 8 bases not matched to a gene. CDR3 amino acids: CASTPGGRGYEQYF. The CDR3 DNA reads TGTGCCAGTACCCCTGGCGGGAGGGGTTACGAGCAGTACTTC.

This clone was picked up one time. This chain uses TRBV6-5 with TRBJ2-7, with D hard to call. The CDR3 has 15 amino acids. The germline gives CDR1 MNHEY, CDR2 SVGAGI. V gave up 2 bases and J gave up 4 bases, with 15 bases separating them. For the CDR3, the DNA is TGTGCCAGCAGTTACGGCGGTGGCGTAATTTACGAGCAGTACTTC. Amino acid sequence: CASSYGGGVIYEQYF.

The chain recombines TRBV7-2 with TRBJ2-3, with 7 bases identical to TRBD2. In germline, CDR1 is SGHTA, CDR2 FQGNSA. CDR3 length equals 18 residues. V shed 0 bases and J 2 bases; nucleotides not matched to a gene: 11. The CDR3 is CASSLAGPSGVVTDTQYF. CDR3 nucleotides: TGTGCCAGCAGCTTAGCTGGCCCTAGCGGAGTAGTCACAGATACGCAGTATTTT.

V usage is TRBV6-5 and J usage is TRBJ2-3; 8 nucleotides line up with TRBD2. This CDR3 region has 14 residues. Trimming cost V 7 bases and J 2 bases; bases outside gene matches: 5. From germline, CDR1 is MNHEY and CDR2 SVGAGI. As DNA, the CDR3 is TGTGCCAGCAAAGCGGGAGCATTCACAGATACGCAGTATTTT. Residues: CASKAGAFTDTQYF.

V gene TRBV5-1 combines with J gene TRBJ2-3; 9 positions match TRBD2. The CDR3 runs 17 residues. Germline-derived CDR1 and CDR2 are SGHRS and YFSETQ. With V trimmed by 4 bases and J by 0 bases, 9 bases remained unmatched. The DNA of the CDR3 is TGCGCCAGCAGCCGGGGGTTAGCGGGAGCCAGCACAGATACGCAGTATTTT. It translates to CASSRGLAGASTDTQYF.

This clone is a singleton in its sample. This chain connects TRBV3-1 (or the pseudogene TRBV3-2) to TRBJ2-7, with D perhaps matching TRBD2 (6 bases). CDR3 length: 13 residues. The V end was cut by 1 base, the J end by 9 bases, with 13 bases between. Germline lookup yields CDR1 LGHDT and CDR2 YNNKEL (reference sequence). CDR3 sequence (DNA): TGTGCCAGCAGCCAAGGGAAACCGGGGGTGCAGTACTTC. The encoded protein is CASSQGKPGVQYF.

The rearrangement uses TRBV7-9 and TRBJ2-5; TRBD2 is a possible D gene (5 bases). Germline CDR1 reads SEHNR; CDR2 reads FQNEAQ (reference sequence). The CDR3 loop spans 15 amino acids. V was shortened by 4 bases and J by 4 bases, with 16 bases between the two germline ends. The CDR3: CASSSGIFPGETQYF. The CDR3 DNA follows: TGTGCCAGCAGCTCGGGGATTTTCCCAGGAGAGACCCAGTACTTC.

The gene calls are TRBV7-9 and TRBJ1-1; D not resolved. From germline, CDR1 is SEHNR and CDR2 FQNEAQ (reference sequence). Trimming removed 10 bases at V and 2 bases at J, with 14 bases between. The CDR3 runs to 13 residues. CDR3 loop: CATLNGGNTEAFF. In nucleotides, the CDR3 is TGTGCCACTCTAAACGGAGGTAACACTGAAGCTTTCTTT.

The CDR3 nucleotides are TGCAGCTTTAAAGGCGGCACTGAAGCTTTCTTT. This translates into CSFKGGTEAFF. J is TRBJ1-1 and V is TRBV29-1; no definite D call. This CDR3 has 11 residues. V shed 8 bases and J shed 4 bases, with 11 bases lying between them. Germline CDR1 reads SQVTM; CDR2 reads ANQGSEA.

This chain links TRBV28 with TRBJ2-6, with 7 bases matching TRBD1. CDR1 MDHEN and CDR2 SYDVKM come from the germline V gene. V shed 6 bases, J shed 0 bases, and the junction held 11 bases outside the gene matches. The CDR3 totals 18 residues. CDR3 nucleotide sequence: TGTGCCAGCAGGCAGACAGGGACCGTCAGCTCTGGGGCCAACGTCCTGACTTTC. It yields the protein CASRQTGTVSSGANVLTF.

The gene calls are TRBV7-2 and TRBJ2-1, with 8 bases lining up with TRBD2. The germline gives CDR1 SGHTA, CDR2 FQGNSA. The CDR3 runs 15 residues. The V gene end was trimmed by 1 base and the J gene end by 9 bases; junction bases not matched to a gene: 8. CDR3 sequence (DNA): TGTGCCAGCAGCTTAGAAGCGGGAGCAAATATTGAGCAGTTCTTC. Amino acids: CASSLEAGANIEQFF.

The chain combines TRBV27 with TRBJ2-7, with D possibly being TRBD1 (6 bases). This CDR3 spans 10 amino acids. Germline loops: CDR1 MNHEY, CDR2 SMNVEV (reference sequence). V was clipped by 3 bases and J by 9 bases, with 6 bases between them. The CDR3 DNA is TGTGCCAGCAGTTTGACAGGGCAGTACTTC. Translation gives CASSLTGQYF.

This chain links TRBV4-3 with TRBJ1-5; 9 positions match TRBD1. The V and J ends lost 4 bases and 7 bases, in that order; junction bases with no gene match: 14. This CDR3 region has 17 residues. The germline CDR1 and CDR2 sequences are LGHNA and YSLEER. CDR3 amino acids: CASSPTATDRGSQPQHF. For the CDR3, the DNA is TGCGCCAGCAGCCCAACGGCGACGGACAGGGGAAGCCAGCCCCAGCATTTT.

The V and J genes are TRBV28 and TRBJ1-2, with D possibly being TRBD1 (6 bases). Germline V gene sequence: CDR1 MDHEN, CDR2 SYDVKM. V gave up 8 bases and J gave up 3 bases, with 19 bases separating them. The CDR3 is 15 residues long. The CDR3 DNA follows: TGTGCCAGCTCAATAATTTTGGGGGCTCACTATGGCTACACCTTC. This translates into CASSIILGAHYGYTF.

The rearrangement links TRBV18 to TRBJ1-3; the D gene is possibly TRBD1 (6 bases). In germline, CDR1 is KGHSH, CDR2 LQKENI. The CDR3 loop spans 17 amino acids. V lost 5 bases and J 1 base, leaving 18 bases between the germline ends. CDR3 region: CASSLMQGLNSGNTIYF. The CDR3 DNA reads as TGTGCCAGCTCATTAATGCAGGGGCTCAATTCTGGAAACACCATATATTTT.

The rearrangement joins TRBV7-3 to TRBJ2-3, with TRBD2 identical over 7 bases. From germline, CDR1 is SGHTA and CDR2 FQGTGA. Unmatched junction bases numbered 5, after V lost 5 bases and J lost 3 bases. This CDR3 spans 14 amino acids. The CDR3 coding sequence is TGTGCCAGCAGCCAAATGGGGGGGACAGATACGCAGTATTTT. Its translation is CASSQMGGTDTQYF.

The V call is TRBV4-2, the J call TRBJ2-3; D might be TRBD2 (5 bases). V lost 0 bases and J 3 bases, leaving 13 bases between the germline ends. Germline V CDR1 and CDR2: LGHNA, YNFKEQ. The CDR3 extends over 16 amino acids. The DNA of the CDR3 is TGTGCCAGCAGCCAAGAGAGGTGGCGCGGGACAGATACGCAGTATTTT. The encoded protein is CASSQERWRGTDTQYF.

CDR3 sequence: CASSVALFRGNQPQHF. The CDR3 bases are TGTGCCAGCAGTGTCGCTTTATTTCGAGGCAATCAGCCCCAGCATTTT. The chain has TRBV6-1 and TRBJ1-5; D is ambiguous. With 4 bases removed from V and 2 bases from J, the gap between germline ends came to 15 bases. The CDR3 is 16 residues long. Germline V lookup: CDR1 MNHNS, CDR2 SASEGT.

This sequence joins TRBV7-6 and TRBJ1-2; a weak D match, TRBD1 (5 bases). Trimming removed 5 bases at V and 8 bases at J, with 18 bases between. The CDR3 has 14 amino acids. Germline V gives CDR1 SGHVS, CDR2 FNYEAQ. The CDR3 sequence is CASSPPGGTKGYTF. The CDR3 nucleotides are TGTGCCAGCAGCCCTCCCGGAGGGACGAAAGGCTACACCTTC.

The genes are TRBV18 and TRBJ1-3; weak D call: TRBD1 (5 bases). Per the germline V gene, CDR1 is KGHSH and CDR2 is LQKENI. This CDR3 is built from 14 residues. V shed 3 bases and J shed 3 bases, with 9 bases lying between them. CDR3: CASSPSGLGNTIYF. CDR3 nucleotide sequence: TGTGCCAGCTCACCGTCAGGGCTTGGAAACACCATATATTTT.